This entry is about one TCR beta chain. This specimen comes from a study of T cell responses to AZD1222 COVID-19 vaccine. Assay used: immunoSEQ multiplex PCR; TCRdb lists only in-frame clones, some missing. This table holds 110,000 to 150,000 clones, 92% found once. Trimming pared 4 bases from V and 8 bases from J, leaving 8 bases between. The germline V gene has CDR1 MNHEY and CDR2 SVGEGT. CDR3 length equals 11 residues. The chain joins TRBV6-2 or TRBV6-3 to TRBJ1-1; possibly TRBD1 for D (5 bases). The starting material was peripheral blood, obtained on day 0 of AZD1222 vaccination. This TCR was recovered from an adult in good health. CDR3 protein: CASSWGGEAFF. DNA of the CDR3: TGTGCCAGCAGTTGGGGCGGGGAAGCTTTCTTT.